Included here is one T cell receptor beta chain sequence, with context. The data were taken from a study of blood T cell repertoires in COVID-19. For the study at large: Whether acute or convalescent, the COVID-19 samples came from the United States, Italy and Spain.

The study recruited exposed participants who had met a COVID-19 case within 2 weeks before entry. Germline CDR1 is KGHSH and CDR2 is LQKENI. The length of the CDR3 is 16 residues. V dropped 1 base and J dropped 4; count of bases not matched to a gene: 5. In the original workflow: Scientists estimated how many nucleated cells there were by amplifying reference gene primers. TCRdb keeps only in-frame clones here, not all; method: immunoSEQ multiplex PCR. V, J and clone size are those of that table, while D and trimming were read from the DNA. The sample contains some 320,000 clones, 85% to 95% of which appear only once.

Source material: PBMCs or T cells enriched from blood (not recorded which). The source of this sequence is a woman aged 25 to 39 who had been exposed to COVID-19. The chain recombines TRBV18 with TRBJ2-3; TRBD2 matches 10 bases. The CDR3: CASSPRSSGGADTQYF. CDR3 in DNA: TGTGCCAGCTCACCACGGTCTAGCGGGGGTGCAGATACGCAGTATTTT.